Sequencing of this T cell receptor beta chain was carried out in a study of CXCR3-negative and CXCR3-positive naive CD8 T cells. Naive CD8+ T cells were CD45RO-CCR7+CD27+CD95-. In preparing the TRB cDNA libraries, 5' RACE with UMI labels was used. Reanalyzing the 5' RACE reads, TCRdb keeps one entry per CDR3 protein, without DNA. The listing contains over 40,000 distinct CDR3 sequences. Regarding the study as a whole: Naive subsets showed comparable surface CD5, and TCR interaction strength was also inferred from TRB CDR3 physicochemistry.

Of note for this clonotype: Its antigen is currently unknown.

CDR1 is MNHEY and CDR2 is SVGAGI in the germline V gene. CDR3 length: 15 residues. The V call is TRBV6-5, the J call TRBJ2-5; TCRdb's D gene call, TRBD1, goes unchecked for lack of DNA. The TCR comes from a human donor in good health. Some clones in this sample may be carry-over from other donors' samples. The material sequenced was naive CXCR3- CD8+ T cells from blood. Subset described: CD45RO-CCR7+CD27+CD95- naive CD8+ T cells lacking CXCR3 (TNR3-). This CDR3 is CASSYSSGAQETQYF.